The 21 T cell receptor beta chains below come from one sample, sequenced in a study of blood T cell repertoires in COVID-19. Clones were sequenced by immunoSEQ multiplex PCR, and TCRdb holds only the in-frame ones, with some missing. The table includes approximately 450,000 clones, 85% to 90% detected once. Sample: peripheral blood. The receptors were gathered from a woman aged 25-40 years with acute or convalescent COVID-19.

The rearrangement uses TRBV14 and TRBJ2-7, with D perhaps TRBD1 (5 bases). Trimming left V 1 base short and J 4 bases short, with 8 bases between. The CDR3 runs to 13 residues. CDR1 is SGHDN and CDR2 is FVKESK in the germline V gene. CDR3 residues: CASSQARAYEQYF. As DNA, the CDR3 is TGTGCCAGCAGCCAAGCCAGGGCTTACGAGCAGTACTTC.

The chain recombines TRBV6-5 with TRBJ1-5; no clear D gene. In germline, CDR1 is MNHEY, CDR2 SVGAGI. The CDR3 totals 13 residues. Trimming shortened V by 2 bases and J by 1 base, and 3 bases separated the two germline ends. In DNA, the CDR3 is TGTGCCAGCAGTTACCGGAGCAATCAGCCCCAGCATTTT. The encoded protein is CASSYRSNQPQHF.

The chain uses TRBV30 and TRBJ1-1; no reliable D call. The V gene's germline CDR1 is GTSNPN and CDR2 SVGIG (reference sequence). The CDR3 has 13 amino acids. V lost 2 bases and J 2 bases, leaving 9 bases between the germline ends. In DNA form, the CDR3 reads TGTGCCTGGAGTCCCCGACACAACACTGAAGCTTTCTTT. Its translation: CAWSPRHNTEAFF.

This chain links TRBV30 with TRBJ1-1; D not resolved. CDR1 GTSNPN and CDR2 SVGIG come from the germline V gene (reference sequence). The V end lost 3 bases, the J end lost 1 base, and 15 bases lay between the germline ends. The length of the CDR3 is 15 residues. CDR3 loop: CAWSENARGNTEAFF. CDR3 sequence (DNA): TGTGCCTGGAGCGAAAACGCCCGGGGGAACACTGAAGCTTTCTTT. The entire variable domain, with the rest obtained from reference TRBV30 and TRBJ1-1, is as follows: SQTIHQWPATLVQPVGSPLSLECTVEGTSNPNLYWYRQAAGRGLQLLFYSVGIGQISSEVPQNLSASRPQDRQFILSSKKLLLSDSGFYLCAWSENARGNTEAFFGQGTRLTVV.

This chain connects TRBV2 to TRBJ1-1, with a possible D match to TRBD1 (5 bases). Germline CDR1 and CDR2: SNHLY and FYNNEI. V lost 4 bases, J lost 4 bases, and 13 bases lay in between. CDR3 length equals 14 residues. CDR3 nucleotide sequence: TGTGCCAGCAGTGGAACAGGCTATAGCACTGAAGCTTTCTTT. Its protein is CASSGTGYSTEAFF.

DNA of the CDR3: TGTGCCAGCAGCTTAGGAGGGATTACCCCCTCTGGGGCCAACGTCCTGACTTTC. Amino acids: CASSLGGITPSGANVLTF. The rearrangement links TRBV7-2 to TRBJ2-6; D perhaps matches TRBD2 (5 bases). The germline V gene has CDR1 SGHTA and CDR2 FQGNSA. The CDR3 is 18 amino acids. Trimming stripped 1 base from V and 0 bases from J, with 13 bases between. Looking up the rest from reference TRBV7-2 and TRBJ2-6 gives the full variable domain: GAGVSQSPSNKVTEKGKDVELRCDPISGHTALYWYRQSLGQGLEFLIYFQGNSAPDKSGLPSDRFSAERTGGSVSTLTIQRTQQEDSAVYLCASSLGGITPSGANVLTFGAGSRLTVL.

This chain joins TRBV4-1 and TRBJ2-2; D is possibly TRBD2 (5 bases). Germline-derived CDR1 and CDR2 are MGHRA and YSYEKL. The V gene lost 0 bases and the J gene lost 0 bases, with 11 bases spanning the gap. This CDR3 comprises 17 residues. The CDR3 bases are TGCGCCAGCAGCCAAGAGTCAAGCGGCGCGAACACCGGGGAGCTGTTTTTT. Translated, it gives CASSQESSGANTGELFF.

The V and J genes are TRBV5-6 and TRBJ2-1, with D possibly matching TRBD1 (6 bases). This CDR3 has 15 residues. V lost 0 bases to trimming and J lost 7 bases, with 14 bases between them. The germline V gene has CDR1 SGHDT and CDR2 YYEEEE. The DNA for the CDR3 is TGTGCCAGCAGCTTGGCGGCAGGGGCAGGGAATGAGCAGTTCTTC. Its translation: CASSLAAGAGNEQFF. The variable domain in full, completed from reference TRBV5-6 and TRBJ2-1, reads DAGVTQSPTHLIKTRGQQVTLRCSPKSGHDTVSWYQQALGQGPQFIFQYYEEEERQRGNFPDRFSGHQFPNYSSELNVNALLLGDSALYLCASSLAAGAGNEQFFGPGTRLTVL.

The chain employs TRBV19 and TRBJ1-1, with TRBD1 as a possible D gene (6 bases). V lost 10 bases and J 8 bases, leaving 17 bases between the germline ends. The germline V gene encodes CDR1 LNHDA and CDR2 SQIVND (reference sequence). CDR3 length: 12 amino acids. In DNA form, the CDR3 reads TGTGCCATCAGGAACGGGGGGGCCGAAGCTTTCTTT. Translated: CAIRNGGAEAFF.

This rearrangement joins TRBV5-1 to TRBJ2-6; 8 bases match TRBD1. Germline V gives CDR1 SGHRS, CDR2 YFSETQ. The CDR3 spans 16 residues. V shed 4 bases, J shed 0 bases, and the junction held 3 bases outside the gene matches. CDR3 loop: CASSHTGGSGANVLTF. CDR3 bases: TGCGCCAGCAGCCACACAGGGGGCTCTGGGGCCAACGTCCTGACTTTC.

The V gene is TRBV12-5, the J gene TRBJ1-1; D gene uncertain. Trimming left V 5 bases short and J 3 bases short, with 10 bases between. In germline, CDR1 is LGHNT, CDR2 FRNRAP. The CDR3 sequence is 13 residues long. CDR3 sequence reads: CASGQDTYTEAFF. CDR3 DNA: TGTGCTAGTGGTCAAGACACGTACACTGAAGCTTTCTTT.

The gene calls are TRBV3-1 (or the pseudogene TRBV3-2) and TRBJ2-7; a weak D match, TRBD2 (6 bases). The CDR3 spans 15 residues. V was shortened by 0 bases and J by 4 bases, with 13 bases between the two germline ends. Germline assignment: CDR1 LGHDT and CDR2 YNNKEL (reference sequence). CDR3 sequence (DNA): TGTGCCAGCAGCCAAGAGGTAGCGGTGATATACGAGCAGTACTTC. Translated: CASSQEVAVIYEQYF.

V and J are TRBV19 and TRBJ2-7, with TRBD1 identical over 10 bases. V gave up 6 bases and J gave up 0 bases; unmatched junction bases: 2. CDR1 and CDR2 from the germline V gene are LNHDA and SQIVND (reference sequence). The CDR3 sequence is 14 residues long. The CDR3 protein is CASRRTGGSYEQYF. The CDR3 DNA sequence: TGTGCCAGTAGACGGACAGGGGGCTCCTACGAGCAGTACTTC.

The DNA for the CDR3 is TGTGCCAGTAGTATCAGGGAATCGGAAGCGGGGGCCCCCTCCTACGAGCAGTACTTC. This translates into CASSIRESEAGAPSYEQYF. This rearrangement joins TRBV19 to TRBJ2-7; 8 bases agree with TRBD2. Unmatched junction bases numbered 16, after V lost 3 bases and J lost 0 bases. The CDR3 length is 19 residues. Germline V gene lookup returns CDR1 LNHDA and CDR2 SQIVND (reference sequence).

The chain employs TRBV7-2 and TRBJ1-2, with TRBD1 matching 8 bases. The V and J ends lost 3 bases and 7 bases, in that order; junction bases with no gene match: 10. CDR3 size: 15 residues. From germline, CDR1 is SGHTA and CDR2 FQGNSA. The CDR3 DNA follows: TGTGCCAGCAGCTTGCACAGGGGGTCCAGTGGTGGCTACACCTTC. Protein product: CASSLHRGSSGGYTF. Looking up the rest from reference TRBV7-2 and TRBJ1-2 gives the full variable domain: GAGVSQSPSNKVTEKGKDVELRCDPISGHTALYWYRQSLGQGLEFLIYFQGNSAPDKSGLPSDRFSAERTGGSVSTLTIQRTQQEDSAVYLCASSLHRGSSGGYTFGSGTRLTVV.

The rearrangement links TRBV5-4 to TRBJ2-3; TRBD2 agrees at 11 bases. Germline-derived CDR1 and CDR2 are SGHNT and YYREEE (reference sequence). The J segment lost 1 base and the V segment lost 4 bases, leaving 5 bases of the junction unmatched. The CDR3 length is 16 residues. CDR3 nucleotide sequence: TGTGCCAGCAGCCCTATAGCGGGGGGGGGCACAGATACGCAGTATTTT. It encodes CASSPIAGGGTDTQYF.

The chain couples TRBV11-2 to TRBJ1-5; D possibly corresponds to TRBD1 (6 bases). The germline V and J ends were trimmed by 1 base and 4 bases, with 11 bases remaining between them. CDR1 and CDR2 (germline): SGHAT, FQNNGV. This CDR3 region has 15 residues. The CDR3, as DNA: TGTGCCAGCAGCTTAGGGGGGACAACTAATCAGCCCCAGCATTTT. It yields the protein CASSLGGTTNQPQHF.

CDR3 in amino acids: CASSPDRVKSPLHF. CDR3 in DNA: TGCGCCAGCAGCCCGGACAGGGTAAAATCACCCCTCCACTTT. The chain couples TRBV4-1 to TRBJ1-6, with 8 bases lining up with TRBD1. With 4 bases clipped from V and 10 bases from J, the junction kept 6 bases outside the gene matches. Looked up from germline, CDR1 is MGHRA and CDR2 is YSYEKL. The CDR3 loop spans 14 amino acids.

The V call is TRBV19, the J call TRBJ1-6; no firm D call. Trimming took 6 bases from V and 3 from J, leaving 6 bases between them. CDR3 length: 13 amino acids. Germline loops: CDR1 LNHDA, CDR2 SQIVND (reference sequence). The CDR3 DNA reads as TGTGCCAGTAGAACATTCTATAATTCACCCCTCCACTTT. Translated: CASRTFYNSPLHF.

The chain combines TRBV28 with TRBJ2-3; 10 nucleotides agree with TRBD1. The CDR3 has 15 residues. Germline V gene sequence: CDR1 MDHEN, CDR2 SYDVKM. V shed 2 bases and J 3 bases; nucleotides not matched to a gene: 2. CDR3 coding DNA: TGTGCCAGCAGTTTAGGGGGACAGGGGACAGATACGCAGTATTTT. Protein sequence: CASSLGGQGTDTQYF.

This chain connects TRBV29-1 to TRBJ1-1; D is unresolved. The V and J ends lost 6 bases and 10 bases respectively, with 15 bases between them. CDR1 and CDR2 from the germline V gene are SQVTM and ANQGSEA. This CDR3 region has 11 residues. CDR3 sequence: CSVSGSSGAFF. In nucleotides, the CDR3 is TGCAGCGTGTCCGGGTCATCGGGAGCTTTCTTT.